This TCR beta chain was sequenced for a study of T cell responses to AZD1222 COVID-19 vaccine (dated by TCRdb to 2020 to 2023). A note on the overall study: AZD1222 recipients whose second dose came at about 4 weeks and those whose second dose came at about 12 weeks were combined into one group, since spike-specific TCR depth and breadth did not differ between the two schedules. A total of under 250 trial participants underwent TCR sequencing, of whom roughly 210 had received two doses of AZD1222 and some 25 had received two doses of the MenACWY control vaccine. Trial participants were enrolled by age into 18-55, 56-69 and 70-plus year subgroups, with roughly 160, 29 and 62 TCR-sequenced participants respectively. What the study reported, not specific to this receptor: A significant rise in spike-specific TCR breadth and depth was observed after two AZD1222 doses relative to day 0 and relative to MenACWY recipients. In the small 56-69-year group, the increase in depth fell short of significance, most likely because of low power. Participants were mostly white British, with more females than males. The authors suggested clonal diversity may have been underestimated. Conclusions about previously exposed vaccinees are limited because only five or six AZD1222 recipients were SARS-CoV-2 seropositive at baseline. Vaccine-associated CD4 TCRs spanned the whole spike protein, with dominant responses in regions 160-218 and 743-854. Because no samples from the day 14 peak response were available, repertoires could be characterized only after the peak T cell response. Nearly half of unique spike-specific TCRs reportedly recognized epitopes outside regions mutated in the B.1.351 and B.1.1.7 variants.

The CDR3 numbers 12 residues from cysteine through phenylalanine. Solely the CDR3 DNA is kept, with 36 bases framed from the first base. At the junction V is shortened by 5 bases and J by 16 bases, with 17 bases in between. CDR1 and CDR2, looked up from the germline V gene (reference sequence), are LNHDA and SQIVND. The CDR3 regions of human TCRbeta chains were subjected to immunosequencing. Concerning the study's data processing: TCRs in the repertoires were matched against a reference library of SARS-CoV-2-specific TCRs that had been generated with the MIRA antigen-specificity platform. Breadth was defined as the fraction of unique TCRs that were SARS-CoV-2-associated, and depth was defined as the fraction of total T cells that were SARS-CoV-2-associated. Using the MIRA data, each spike-specific TCR was assigned both to the spike region to which the TCR was reactive and to a CD4 or CD8 class. Log10-transformed breadth and depth values were compared by one-way ANOVA with Sidak's multiple comparisons tests. TCRdb limited this immuneACCESS table to in-frame rearrangements with V and J called. A share of clones is missing; checked studies link under half to unresolved V genes, and the rest is unexplained. Clonal size and the V and J genes are those of that table, whereas D and trimming came from the DNA. This sample holds under 130,000 clones; about 92% were observed only once. About 1.2% of the sample is taken by the ten largest.

In the case of this clone: Its antigen specificity is not known. The input lacks base qualities; no much larger clone sits a single base away.

Sample time point, as interpreted from the label and publication: baseline before first vaccination. Vaccinee samples were obtained from the UK trials COV001 and COV002, which included a single-blind randomized controlled phase 2/3 trial of AZD1222 (ChAdOx1 nCoV-19) in healthy adults. For TCRbeta chain sequencing, PBMC samples were collected from trial participants at day 0 and at day 28 after the second dose. This sequence uses TRBV19 and TRBJ1-4; a tentative D call is TRBD1 (5 bases match). The source was peripheral blood, collected on day 0 of AZD1222 vaccination. This clonotype originated in an adult in good health. DNA sequence: TGTGCCAGTAGTGCGCCCAGGGCCCAGAAGTTTTTT. This encodes CASSAPRAQKFF.